These 21 T cell receptor beta chains originate from one sample sequenced in a study of blood T cell repertoires in COVID-19. The protocol was immunoSEQ multiplex PCR, while the TCRdb copy is restricted to in-frame clones and leaves out a portion. This sample carries about 370,000 clones, roughly nine tenths of them seen once, and the ten largest clones take around 2.8%. The sequenced material came from peripheral blood. The receptor set was obtained from a woman in her twenties or thirties with COVID-19, enrolled during active disease.

The chain couples TRBV10-3 to TRBJ2-3, with TRBD2 identical over 7 bases. CDR1 ENHRY and CDR2 SYGVKD come from the germline V gene. CDR3 length: 16 residues. Unmatched junction bases numbered 7, after V lost 0 bases and J lost 4 bases. CDR3 coding DNA: TGTGCCATCAGTGAGTCCCGGGAGGTTGGGGCAGATACGCAGTATTTT. Amino acids: CAISESREVGADTQYF.

J is TRBJ1-4 and V is TRBV19; possibly TRBD1 for D (5 bases). CDR1 LNHDA and CDR2 SQIVND come from the germline V gene (reference sequence). The CDR3 consists of 15 residues. The ends were cut back, 7 bases at V and 5 bases at J, with 17 bases in the middle. CDR3 nucleotide sequence: TGTGCCAGTACCCTTCATGGGGCTTGGAATGAAAAACTGTTTTTT. It encodes CASTLHGAWNEKLFF.

DNA of the CDR3: TGTGCCAGCAGCTTGTTTACTAGCGGGTTAGGAGATACGCAGTATTTT. This gives the protein CASSLFTSGLGDTQYF. This chain connects TRBV5-5 to TRBJ2-3; 9 bases are shared with TRBD2. CDR3 length: 16 amino acids. J gave up 5 bases and V 1 base, and 8 bases lay outside the gene matches. Germline V gives CDR1 SGHKS, CDR2 YYEKEE (reference sequence).

CDR3 in DNA: TGTGCCAGCAGTTACTCGATAGCCACCCCCGGGGACGAGCAGTACTTC. Its protein is CASSYSIATPGDEQYF. The chain recombines TRBV6-5 with TRBJ2-7; TRBD2 might be the D (5 bases). V dropped 0 bases and J dropped 5 bases, with 17 bases sitting between them. Germline V gene data show CDR1 as MNHEY and CDR2 as SVGAGI. The CDR3 runs to 16 residues.

The gene calls are TRBV3-1 (or the pseudogene TRBV3-2) and TRBJ2-5; D gene ambiguous. V was cut by 4 bases and J by 2 bases, with 17 bases left in between. This CDR3 region has 16 residues. Germline CDR1 LGHDT, CDR2 YNNKEL (reference sequence). The CDR3 reads CASSPGSFAGQETQYF. As DNA, the CDR3 is TGTGCCAGCAGCCCAGGATCGTTCGCTGGACAAGAGACCCAGTACTTC.

The chain joins TRBV7-9 to TRBJ1-2; no reliable D call. Germline lookup yields CDR1 SEHNR and CDR2 FQNEAQ (reference sequence). V dropped 1 base and J dropped 8 bases, with 5 bases sitting between them. The CDR3 contains 11 residues. This CDR3 is CASSLVRGYTF. The CDR3 DNA sequence: TGTGCCAGCAGCTTAGTGCGGGGCTACACCTTC.

The V gene is TRBV29-1, the J gene TRBJ1-1; 9 positions agree with TRBD1. This CDR3 is 14 amino acids long. J lost 1 base, V lost 4 bases, and 4 bases had no gene match. CDR1 and CDR2 (germline): SQVTM, ANQGSEA. DNA for the CDR3: TGCAGCGTTGCCAGACAGGGGGGGAACACTGAAGCTTTCTTT. Amino acid sequence: CSVARQGGNTEAFF.

The rearrangement uses TRBV5-1 and TRBJ1-4; D remains unclear. This CDR3 is built from 15 residues. CDR1 SGHRS and CDR2 YFSETQ come from the germline V gene. The V gene lost 0 bases and the J gene lost 1 base, with 7 bases spanning the gap. The DNA for the CDR3 is TGCGCCAGCAGCTTGGGAGTCGGAACTAATGAAAAACTGTTTTTT. Protein sequence: CASSLGVGTNEKLFF.

The chain is built from TRBV7-2 and TRBJ2-3; 8 bases align to TRBD2. V dropped 2 bases and J dropped 1; count of bases not matched to a gene: 5. The CDR3 has 16 residues. Germline-derived CDR1 and CDR2 are SGHTA and FQGNSA. This CDR3 is CASSLKSGGGTDTQYF. The CDR3 bases are TGTGCCAGCAGCTTAAAGTCGGGGGGGGGCACAGATACGCAGTATTTT.

The rearrangement uses TRBV12-3 or TRBV12-4 and TRBJ1-1, with D perhaps matching TRBD1 (5 bases). The CDR3 loop spans 13 amino acids. V shed 7 bases and J shed 4 bases, with 13 bases lying between them. The CDR3 protein is CASTWTQGTEAFF. The CDR3 nucleotides read TGTGCCAGCACCTGGACACAAGGCACTGAAGCTTTCTTT.

V and J are TRBV24-1 and TRBJ1-6; possible D gene TRBD1, 6 bases. Trimming pared 10 bases from V and 0 bases from J, leaving 15 bases between. This CDR3 has 16 amino acids. The germline V gene encodes CDR1 KGHDR and CDR2 SFDVKD. This chain's CDR3 is CATDYRVSSYNSPLHF. The CDR3 region has the DNA TGTGCCACAGATTACAGGGTGTCCTCCTATAATTCACCCCTCCACTTT.

The V call is TRBV11-2, the J call TRBJ1-2; D uncertain. The CDR3 length is 15 residues. Per germline, CDR1 SGHAT and CDR2 FQNNGV. V was cut by 0 bases and J by 7 bases, with 15 bases left in between. CDR3 DNA sequence: TGTGCCAGCAGCTTAGATGTCAGTCCGGGATTTGGCTACACCTTC. This sequence encodes CASSLDVSPGFGYTF.

CDR3 loop: CASSPGSGGAWETQYF. The CDR3 region has the DNA TGTGCCAGCAGCCCAGGGAGCGGGGGGGCCTGGGAGACCCAGTACTTC. The chain links TRBV7-2 to TRBJ2-5; 10 bases fit TRBD2. J was trimmed by 5 bases and V by 5 bases; bases with no gene match: 11. The CDR3 covers 16 residues. Germline V gene lookup returns CDR1 SGHTA and CDR2 FQGNSA.

CDR3 coding DNA: TGTGCCACCAGCCTTGGTGGGGCCCCGCTTGGCGGTGAGCAGTTCTTC. As protein: CATSLGGAPLGGEQFF. The chain combines TRBV15 with TRBJ2-1; tentative D call: TRBD1 (5 bases). The CDR3 is 16 amino acids. CDR1 is LNHNV, CDR2 YYDKDF, per germline (reference sequence). V dropped 5 bases and J dropped 9 bases, with 23 bases sitting between them. The full variable domain, in which reference TRBV15 and TRBJ2-1 provide the parts outside the CDR3, is DAMVIQNPRYQVTQFGKPVTLSCSQTLNHNVMYWYQQKSSQAPKLLFHYYDKDFNNEADTPDNFQSRRPNTSFCFLDIRSPGLGDTAMYLCATSLGGAPLGGEQFFGPGTRLTVL.

The chain links TRBV1 to TRBJ1-4; TRBD1, the table's D call, was not compared with the DNA. TRBV1 is deemed a pseudogene. CDR3 length equals 23 residues. CDR3 amino acids: CTSSQEGVDRDTMPPIGGEKLFF. In DNA form, the CDR3 reads TGCACCAGCAGCCAAGAAGGAGTTGACCGGGACACGATGCCGCCAATTGGTGGTGAAAAACTGTTTTTT.

The J gene is TRBJ2-1, the V gene TRBV19, with D possibly TRBD2 on 6 matching bases. Trimming cost V 7 bases and J 6 bases, with 19 bases left between them. The CDR3 is 15 residues long. Germline V CDR1 and CDR2: LNHDA, SQIVND (reference sequence). The CDR3: CASTPWWDSSNEQFF. DNA of the CDR3: TGTGCCAGTACCCCATGGTGGGACTCTAGCAATGAGCAGTTCTTC.

This chain links TRBV14 with TRBJ2-7; D might be TRBD1 (6 bases). This CDR3 has 16 amino acids. Per the germline V gene, CDR1 is SGHDN and CDR2 is FVKESK. The V and J ends lost 0 bases and 5 bases respectively, with 17 bases between them. The CDR3 region has the DNA TGTGCCAGCAGCCAAGATTATATACAGGGTATGGACGAGCAGTACGTC. Protein: CASSQDYIQGMDEQYV.

The genes are TRBV19 and TRBJ1-2; D gene unclear. Germline CDR1 reads LNHDA; CDR2 reads SQIVND (reference sequence). The ends were cut back, 0 bases at V and 4 bases at J, with 9 bases in the middle. The CDR3 runs 14 residues. In DNA, the CDR3 is TGTGCCAGTAGTATAGACTCGAGAGGCTATGGCTACACCTTC. This gives the protein CASSIDSRGYGYTF.

J is TRBJ2-1 and V is TRBV7-2; TRBD2 matches at 10 bases. Losses at the gene ends were 4 bases for V and 7 bases for J; bases not matched to a gene: 10. The CDR3 has 16 amino acids. CDR1 is SGHTA, CDR2 FQGNSA, per germline. The CDR3 here is CASSSLLAGARNEQFF. In DNA form, the CDR3 reads TGTGCCAGCAGCTCCTTGCTAGCGGGAGCTCGGAATGAGCAGTTCTTC.

The V gene is TRBV4-3, the J gene TRBJ2-1, with 9 bases aligning to TRBD2. Germline CDR1 is LGHNA and CDR2 is YSLEER. The CDR3 consists of 15 residues. The ends lost 0 bases at V and 8 bases at J; junction bases unmatched: 5. The DNA for the CDR3 is TGCGCCAGCAGCCAAGAGCTAGCGGGGTTTCATGAGCAGTTCTTC. This codes for CASSQELAGFHEQFF.

This chain joins TRBV27 and TRBJ2-1; 7 positions agree with TRBD2. V shed 6 bases, J shed 4 bases, and the junction held 6 bases outside the gene matches. The CDR3 has 14 amino acids. Germline assignment: CDR1 MNHEY and CDR2 SMNVEV (reference sequence). CDR3 in amino acids: CASSPSAGYNEQFF. CDR3 nucleotides: TGTGCCAGCAGCCCATCAGCGGGGTACAATGAGCAGTTCTTC.